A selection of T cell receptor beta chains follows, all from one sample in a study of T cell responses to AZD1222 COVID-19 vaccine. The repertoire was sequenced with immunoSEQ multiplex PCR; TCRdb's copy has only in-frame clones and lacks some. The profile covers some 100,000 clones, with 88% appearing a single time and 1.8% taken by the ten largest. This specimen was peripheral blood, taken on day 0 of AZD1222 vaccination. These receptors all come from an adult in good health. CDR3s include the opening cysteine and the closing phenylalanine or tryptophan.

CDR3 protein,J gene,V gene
CAWRIRLNTEAFF,TRBJ1-1,TRBV30
CASSRAGDISNGAFF,TRBJ1-1,TRBV13
CASSSRQETQYF,TRBJ2-5,TRBV6-2/TRBV6-3
CASSRQAGSTGELFF,TRBJ2-2,TRBV28
CASSVSSATNEKLFF,TRBJ1-4,TRBV7-9
CASSLTGASNQPQHF,TRBJ1-5,TRBV5-1
CASSITGGYNTEAFF,TRBJ1-1,TRBV19
CATSDLATGDTQYF,TRBJ2-3,TRBV24-1
CASSELEEVNTGELFF,TRBJ2-2,TRBV25-1
CASRVAGPVVTPLHF,TRBJ1-6,TRBV6-5
CASSQDGAVDTQYF,TRBJ2-3,TRBV4-1
CAWSLRDRVSDTQYF,TRBJ2-3,TRBV30
CSASVGGPIGAEAFF,TRBJ1-1,TRBV20-1